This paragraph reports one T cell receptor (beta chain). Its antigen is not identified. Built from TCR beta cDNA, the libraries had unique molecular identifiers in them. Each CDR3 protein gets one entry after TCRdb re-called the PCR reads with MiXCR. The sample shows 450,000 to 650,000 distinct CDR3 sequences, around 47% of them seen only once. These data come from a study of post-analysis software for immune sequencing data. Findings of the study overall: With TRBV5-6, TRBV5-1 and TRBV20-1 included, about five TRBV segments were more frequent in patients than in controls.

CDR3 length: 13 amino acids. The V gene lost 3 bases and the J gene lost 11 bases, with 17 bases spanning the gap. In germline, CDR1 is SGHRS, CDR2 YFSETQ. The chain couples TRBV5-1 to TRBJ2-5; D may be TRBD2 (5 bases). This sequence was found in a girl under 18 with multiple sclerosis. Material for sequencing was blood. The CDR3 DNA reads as TGCGCCAGCAGCTCCGGGATCACCGGGGAGCAGTACTTC. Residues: CASSSGITGEQYF.